Given below is one T cell receptor beta chain in context. Its cognate antigen is unknown. Germline V gene sequence: CDR1 WSHSY, CDR2 SAAADI. V shed 7 bases and J shed 4 bases, with 17 bases lying between them. The length of the CDR3 is 15 residues. The data belong to a study of cytomegalovirus exposure and HLA in healthy donors. General study points: The study put under 200 TCR beta chains on its list as cytomegalovirus-associated. Later, an analysis found that common viral pathogens appeared to be linked with several of the most significant clusters.

With 60 Vbeta and 13 Jbeta primers, the PCR was carried out. In the source study's methods: A later analysis counted 80 million or so unique TCR beta chains, some 12 million shared. The protocol was immunoSEQ multiplex PCR, while the TCRdb copy is restricted to in-frame clones and leaves out a portion. V, J and clone size reflect that table, while D and trimming were determined from the DNA. This table holds about 98,000 clones, over 75% found once. Material for sequencing was PBMCs. The genes are TRBV10-2 and TRBJ2-1; possibly TRBD1 for D (6 bases). The receptor comes from a female donor in good health and CMV-seropositive. CDR3 protein: CASKTRGEGYNEQFF. CDR3 sequence (DNA): TGCGCCAGCAAGACCAGGGGAGAGGGATACAATGAGCAGTTCTTC.